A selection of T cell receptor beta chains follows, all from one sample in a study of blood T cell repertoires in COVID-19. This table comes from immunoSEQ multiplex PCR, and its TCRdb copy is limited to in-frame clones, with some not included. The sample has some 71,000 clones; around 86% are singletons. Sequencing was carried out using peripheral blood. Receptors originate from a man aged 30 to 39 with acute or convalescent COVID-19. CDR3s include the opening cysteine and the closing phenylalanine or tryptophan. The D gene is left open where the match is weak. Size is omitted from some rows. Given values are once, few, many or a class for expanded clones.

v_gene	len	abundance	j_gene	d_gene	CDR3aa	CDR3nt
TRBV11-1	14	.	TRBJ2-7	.	CASSRRGFGIEQYF	TGTGCCAGCAGCCGTAGGGGGTTCGGGATCGAGCAGTACTTC
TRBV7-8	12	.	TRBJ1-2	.	CASSSPGGGYTF	TGTGCCAGCAGCTCCCCCGGGGGTGGCTACACCTTC
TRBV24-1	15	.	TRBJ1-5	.	CATSDHSGPNQPQHF	TGTGCCACCAGTGACCACAGCGGCCCAAATCAGCCCCAGCATTTT
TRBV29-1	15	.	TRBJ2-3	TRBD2	CSVAGRTSVTDTQYF	TGCAGCGTTGCCGGGCGGACTAGCGTGACAGATACGCAGTATTTT
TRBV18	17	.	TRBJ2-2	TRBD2	CASSLLIAGENTGELFF	TGTGCCAGCTCGCTTCTAATAGCGGGAGAGAACACCGGGGAGCTGTTTTTT
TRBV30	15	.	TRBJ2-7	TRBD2	CAWSGGLAISYEQYF	TGTGCCTGGAGTGGGGGACTAGCGATCTCCTACGAGCAGTACTTC
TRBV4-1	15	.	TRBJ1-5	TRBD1	CASSQLGQGVQPQHF	TGCGCCAGCAGCCAATTGGGACAGGGGGTCCAGCCCCAGCATTTT
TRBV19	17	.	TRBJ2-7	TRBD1	CASSIALTTGNSYEQYF	TGTGCCAGTAGTATAGCCCTAACGACAGGGAACTCCTACGAGCAGTACTTC
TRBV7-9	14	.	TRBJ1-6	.	CASSIGAVNSPLHF	TGTGCCAGCAGCATAGGGGCAGTTAATTCACCCCTCCACTTT
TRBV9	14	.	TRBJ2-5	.	CASSARSYQETQYF	TGTGCCAGCAGCGCTAGGAGTTATCAAGAGACCCAGTACTTC
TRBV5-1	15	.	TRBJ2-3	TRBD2	CASSIGLAGGETQYF	TGCGCCAGCAGCATAGGACTAGCGGGGGGAGAGACGCAGTATTTT
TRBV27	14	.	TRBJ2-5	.	CASSLSGVQETQYF	TGTGCCAGCAGTTTGTCCGGGGTCCAAGAGACCCAGTACTTC
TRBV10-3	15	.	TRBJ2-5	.	CAISDSTGNQETQYF	TGTGCCATCAGTGACTCGACGGGAAATCAAGAGACCCAGTACTTC
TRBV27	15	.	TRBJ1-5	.	CASRGGRAWNQPQHF	TGTGCCAGCCGGGGGGGACGCGCTTGGAATCAGCCCCAGCATTTT
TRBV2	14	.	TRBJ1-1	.	CASSEGSRVNEAFF	TGTGCCAGCAGTGAAGGTTCGCGGGTTAATGAAGCTTTCTTT
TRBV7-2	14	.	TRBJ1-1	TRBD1	CASSLFGQGTEAFF	TGTGCCAGCAGCCTTTTCGGACAGGGTACTGAAGCTTTCTTT
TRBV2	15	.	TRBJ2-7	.	CASSEAGQVAYEQYF	TGTGCCAGCAGTGAAGCGGGCCAGGTGGCCTACGAGCAGTACTTC
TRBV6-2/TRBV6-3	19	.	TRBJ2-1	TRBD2	CASSKHKPGTSGGDNEQFF	TGTGCCAGCAGCAAACACAAACCTGGGACTAGCGGAGGGGACAATGAGCAGTTCTTC
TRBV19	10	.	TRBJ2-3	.	CATRWGDLYF	TGTGCCACCCGATGGGGGGATTTGTATTTT
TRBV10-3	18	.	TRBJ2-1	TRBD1	CAITSGTGGSHLRSEQFF	TGTGCCATCACATCAGGGACAGGGGGCTCGCACCTCCGCAGTGAGCAGTTCTTC
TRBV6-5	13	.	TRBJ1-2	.	CASCRELGYGYTF	TGTGCCAGCTGCCGCGAACTTGGCTATGGCTACACCTTC
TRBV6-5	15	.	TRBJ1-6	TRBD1	CASTPKGTGNSPLHF	TGTGCCAGCACCCCGAAGGGGACAGGGAATTCACCCCTCCACTTT
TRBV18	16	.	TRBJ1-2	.	CASSPIRGVSNYGYTF	TGTGCCAGCTCACCCATCCGGGGGGTTAGTAACTATGGCTACACCTTC
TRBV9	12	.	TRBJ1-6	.	CASSDGYSPLHF	TGTGCCAGCAGCGACGGGTATTCACCCCTCCACTTT
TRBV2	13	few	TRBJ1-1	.	CASSRGEGTEAFF	TGTGCCAGCAGTAGGGGGGAGGGCACTGAAGCTTTCTTT
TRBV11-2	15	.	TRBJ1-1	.	CASSSGVVMNTEAFF	TGTGCCAGCAGCTCAGGGGTGGTTATGAACACTGAAGCTTTCTTT
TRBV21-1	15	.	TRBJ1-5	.	CASSCRGMDNQPQHF	TGTGCCAGCAGTTGCAGGGGAATGGACAATCAGCCCCAGCATTTT
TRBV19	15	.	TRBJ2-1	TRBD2	CASSIWTGRDNEQFF	TGTGCCAGTAGTATATGGACCGGGAGGGACAATGAGCAGTTCTTC
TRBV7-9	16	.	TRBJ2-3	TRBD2	CASSSSGGAPTDTQYF	TGTGCCAGCAGCTCCTCCGGGGGGGCGCCGACAGATACGCAGTATTTT
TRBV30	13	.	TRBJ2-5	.	CAWQHSNQETQYF	TGTGCCTGGCAACACAGCAACCAAGAGACCCAGTACTTC
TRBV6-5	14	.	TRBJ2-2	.	CASSYSSALVQLFF	TGTGCCAGCAGTTACTCGTCAGCGCTGGTGCAGCTGTTTTTT
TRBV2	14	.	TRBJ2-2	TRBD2	CASAAGGPSGELFF	TGTGCCAGCGCGGCGGGGGGGCCTAGCGGGGAGCTGTTTTTT
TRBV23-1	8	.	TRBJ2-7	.	CASREGSF	TGCGCCAGCAGGGAGGGTAGCTTC
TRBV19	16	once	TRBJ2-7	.	CASSITPGGTSGEQYF	TGTGCCAGTAGTATAACCCCCGGCGGGACTTCCGGCGAGCAGTACTTC
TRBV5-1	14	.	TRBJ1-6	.	CASSVDTHNSPLHF	TGCGCCAGCAGCGTGGACACGCATAATTCACCCCTCCACTTT
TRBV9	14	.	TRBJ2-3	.	CASSVTQGTNTQYF	TGTGCCAGCAGCGTAACACAGGGCACGAATACGCAGTATTTT
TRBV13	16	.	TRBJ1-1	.	CASSSDRHLMNTEAFF	TGTGCCAGCAGCTCAGACAGACACCTTATGAACACTGAAGCTTTCTTT
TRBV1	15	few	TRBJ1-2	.	CTSSQGDRGGYGYTF	TGCACCAGCAGCCAAGGGGACAGGGGGGGCTATGGCTACACCTTC
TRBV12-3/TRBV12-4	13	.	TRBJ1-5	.	CASSLGAPLAQHF	TGTGCCAGCAGTTTAGGGGCCCCATTAGCCCAGCATTTT
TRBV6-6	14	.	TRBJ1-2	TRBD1	CASSYRGLIYGYTF	TGTGCCAGCAGTTACAGGGGGCTTATCTATGGCTACACCTTC
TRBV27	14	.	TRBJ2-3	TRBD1	CASSQGAPTDTQYF	TGTGCCAGCAGTCAGGGGGCGCCCACAGATACGCAGTATTTT
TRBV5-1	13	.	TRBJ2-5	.	CASSAEVGETQYF	TGCGCCAGCAGCGCTGAGGTGGGAGAGACCCAGTACTTC
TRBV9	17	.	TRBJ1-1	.	CASSAYLVVGANTEAFF	TGTGCCAGCAGCGCGTACCTGGTTGTGGGGGCGAACACTGAAGCTTTCTTT
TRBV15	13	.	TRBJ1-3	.	CATSYNSGNTIYF	TGTGCCACCAGCTACAACTCTGGAAACACCATATATTTT
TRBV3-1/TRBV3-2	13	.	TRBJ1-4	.	CASRGVFNEKLFF	TGTGCCAGCAGGGGAGTGTTTAATGAAAAACTGTTTTTT
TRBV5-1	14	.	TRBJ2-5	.	CASSLASHQETQYF	TGCGCCAGCAGCTTGGCAAGCCACCAAGAGACCCAGTACTTC
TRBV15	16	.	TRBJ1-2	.	CATSRGPYGGDYGYTF	TGTGCCACCAGCAGAGGTCCGTATGGCGGAGACTATGGCTACACCTTC
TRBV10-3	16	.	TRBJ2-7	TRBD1	CAIRRDRGQSSYEQYF	TGTGCCATCAGGCGGGACAGGGGGCAAAGCTCCTACGAGCAGTACTTC
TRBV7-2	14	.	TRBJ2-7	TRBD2	CASSEASGPYEQYF	TGTGCCAGCAGCGAAGCTAGCGGGCCCTACGAGCAGTACTTC
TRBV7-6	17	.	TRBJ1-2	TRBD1	CASSPYAGTGGGGGYTF	TGTGCCAGCAGCCCATACGCCGGGACAGGGGGCGGGGGGGGCTACACCTTC
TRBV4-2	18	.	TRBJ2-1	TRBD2	CASSQESSSGRADNEQFF	TGTGCCAGCAGCCAAGAATCGTCTAGCGGGAGGGCCGACAATGAGCAGTTCTTC
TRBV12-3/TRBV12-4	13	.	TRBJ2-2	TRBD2	CASKAGDTGELFF	TGTGCCAGCAAGGCGGGGGACACCGGGGAGCTGTTTTTT
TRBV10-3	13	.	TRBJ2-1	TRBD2	CAITWTSGAEQFF	TGTGCCATCACATGGACTAGCGGGGCTGAGCAGTTCTTC
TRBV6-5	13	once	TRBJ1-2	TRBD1	CASKRSEGAGYTF	TGTGCCAGCAAGAGGTCAGAGGGGGCCGGCTACACCTTC
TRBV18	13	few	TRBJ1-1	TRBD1	CASSLGGQTEAFF	TGTGCCAGCTCCCTCGGGGGACAGACTGAAGCTTTCTTT
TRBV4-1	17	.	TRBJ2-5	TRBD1	CASSQDGTGPSQETQYF	TGCGCCAGCAGCCAAGATGGGACAGGGCCCTCACAAGAGACCCAGTACTTC
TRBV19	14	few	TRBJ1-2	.	CATWTVSGYYGYTF	TGTGCCACCTGGACAGTGTCTGGATACTATGGCTACACCTTC
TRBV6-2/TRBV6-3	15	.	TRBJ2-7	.	CASSLWGTGSYEQYF	TGTGCCAGCAGCCTGTGGGGGACTGGTTCCTACGAGCAGTACTTC
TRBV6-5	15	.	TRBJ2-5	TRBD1	CASRPVTGGLRTQYF	TGTGCCAGCAGACCCGTTACAGGGGGCCTTAGGACCCAGTACTTC